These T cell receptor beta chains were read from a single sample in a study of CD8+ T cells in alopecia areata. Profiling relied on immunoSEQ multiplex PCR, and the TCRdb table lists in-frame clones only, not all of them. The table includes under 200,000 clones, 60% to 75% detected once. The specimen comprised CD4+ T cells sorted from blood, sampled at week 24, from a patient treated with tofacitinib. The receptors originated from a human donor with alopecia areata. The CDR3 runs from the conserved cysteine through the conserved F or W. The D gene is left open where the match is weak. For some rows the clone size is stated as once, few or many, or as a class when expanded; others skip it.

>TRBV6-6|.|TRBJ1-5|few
CASSDGNQPQHF
TGTGCCAGCAGTGATGGCAATCAGCCCCAGCATTTT
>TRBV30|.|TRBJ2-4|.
CAWSLAKNIQYF
TGTGCCTGGAGTTTAGCCAAAAACATTCAGTACTTC
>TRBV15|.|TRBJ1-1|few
CATSPRLSVGTEAFF
TGTGCCACCAGTCCGAGACTATCCGTTGGGACTGAAGCTTTCTTT
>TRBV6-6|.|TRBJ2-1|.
CASNPQGLGEQFF
TGTGCCAGCAACCCGCAGGGTTTGGGCGAGCAGTTCTTC
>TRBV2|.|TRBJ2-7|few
CAGGGPTYYEQYF
TGTGCTGGTGGGGGACCCACCTACTACGAGCAGTACTTC
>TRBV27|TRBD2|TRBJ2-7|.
CASSLKREYEQYF
TGTGCCAGCAGTTTGAAGCGGGAATACGAGCAGTACTTC
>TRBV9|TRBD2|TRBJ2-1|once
CASSVGDRTSYNEQFF
TGTGCCAGCAGCGTAGGAGACCGGACTAGCTACAATGAGCAGTTCTTC
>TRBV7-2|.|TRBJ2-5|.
CASSLVETQYF
TGTGCCAGCAGCTTAGTCGAGACCCAGTACTTC
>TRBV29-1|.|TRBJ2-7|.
CSVKNGGGDYEQYF
TGCAGCGTTAAAAACGGAGGCGGAGACTACGAGCAGTACTTC
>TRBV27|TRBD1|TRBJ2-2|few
CASSYRGLTGELFF
TGTGCCAGCAGTTACAGGGGGCTCACCGGGGAGCTGTTTTTT
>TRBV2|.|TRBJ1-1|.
CASSPGVSLNTEAFF
TGTGCCAGCAGCCCCGGGGTGAGCTTGAACACTGAAGCTTTCTTT
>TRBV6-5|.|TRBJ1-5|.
CASSPRDGEAQHF
TGTGCCAGCAGTCCGAGAGATGGGGAGGCCCAGCATTTT
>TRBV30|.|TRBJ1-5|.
CAWSWDRNQPQHF
TGTGCCTGGAGTTGGGACCGCAATCAGCCCCAGCATTTT
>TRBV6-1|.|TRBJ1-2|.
CASSEQVYGYTF
TGTGCCAGCAGTGAACAGGTCTATGGCTACACCTTC
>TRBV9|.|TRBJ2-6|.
CASSVVPRASGANVLTF
TGTGCCAGCAGCGTAGTCCCCAGGGCCTCTGGGGCCAACGTCCTGACTTTC
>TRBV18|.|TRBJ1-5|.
CASSPGLGNQPQHF
TGTGCCAGCTCACCCGGGTTAGGCAATCAGCCCCAGCATTTT
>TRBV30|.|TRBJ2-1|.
CAWSGRDEQFF
TGTGCCTGGAGTGGGAGGGATGAGCAGTTCTTC
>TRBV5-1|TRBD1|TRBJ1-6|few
CASSLVRQGEGSPLHF
TGCGCCAGCAGCTTGGTCCGACAGGGGGAAGGTTCACCCCTCCACTTT
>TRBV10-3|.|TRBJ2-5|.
CAIKLQGTETQYF
TGTGCCATCAAATTACAGGGAACAGAGACCCAGTACTTC
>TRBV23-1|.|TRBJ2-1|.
CASSSLRNNEQFF
TGCGCCAGCAGCTCATTACGGAACAATGAGCAGTTCTTC
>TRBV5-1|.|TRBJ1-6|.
CASSWDTGLDSPLHF
TGCGCCAGCAGCTGGGACACAGGGCTGGATTCACCCCTCCACTTT
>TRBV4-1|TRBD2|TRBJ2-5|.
CASSQEGLADQETQYF
TGCGCCAGCAGCCAAGAGGGTCTAGCGGATCAAGAGACCCAGTACTTC
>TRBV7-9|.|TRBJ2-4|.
CASTPTVAKNIQYF
TGTGCCAGCACCCCGACAGTAGCCAAAAACATTCAGTACTTC
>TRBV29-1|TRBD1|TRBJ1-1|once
CSGETGAGNTEAFF
TGCAGCGGTGAGACAGGGGCAGGCAACACTGAAGCTTTCTTT
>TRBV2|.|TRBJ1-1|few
CASSDRFSNTEAFF
TGTGCCAGCAGCGACAGGTTCTCGAACACTGAAGCTTTCTTT
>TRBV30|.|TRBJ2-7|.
CAWSVIGGGEQYF
TGTGCCTGGAGTGTAATTGGGGGAGGCGAGCAGTACTTC
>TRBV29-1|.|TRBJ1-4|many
CSVEDVAGNEKLFF
TGCAGCGTTGAAGATGTCGCTGGTAATGAAAAACTGTTTTTT
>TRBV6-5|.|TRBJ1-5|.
CATLQSSNQPQHF
TGTGCCACCTTACAGAGTAGCAATCAGCCCCAGCATTTT
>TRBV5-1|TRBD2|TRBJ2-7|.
CASSGGTTTYEQYF
TGCGCCAGCAGCGGAGGGACTACTACCTACGAGCAGTACTTC
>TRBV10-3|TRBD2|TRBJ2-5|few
CAISPSGGRQETQYF
TGTGCCATCAGTCCCTCGGGGGGACGCCAAGAGACCCAGTACTTC
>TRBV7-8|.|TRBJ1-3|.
CASSLVGSSGNTIYF
TGTGCCAGCAGCTTAGTCGGCAGCTCTGGAAACACCATATATTTT
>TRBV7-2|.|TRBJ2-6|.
CASSAIGTRISGANVLTF
TGTGCCAGCAGCGCCATAGGGACACGAATCTCTGGGGCCAACGTCCTGACTTTC
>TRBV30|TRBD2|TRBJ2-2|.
CAWAQAGTVTGELFF
TGTGCTTGGGCCCAAGCGGGGACGGTCACCGGGGAGCTGTTTTTT
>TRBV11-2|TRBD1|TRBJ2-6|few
CASSLDRVSGANVLTF
TGTGCCAGCAGCCTCGACAGGGTTTCGGGGGCCAACGTCCTGACTTTC
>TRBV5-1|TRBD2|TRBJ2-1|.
CASIPGTTRNNEQFF
TGCGCCAGCATTCCCGGGACTACACGCAACAATGAGCAGTTCTTC
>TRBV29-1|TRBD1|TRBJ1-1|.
CSVEKQGGRTEAFF
TGCAGCGTTGAAAAACAGGGGGGAAGAACTGAAGCTTTCTTT
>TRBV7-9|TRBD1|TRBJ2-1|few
CASRTGNNEQFF
TGTGCCAGCAGGACAGGGAACAATGAGCAGTTCTTC
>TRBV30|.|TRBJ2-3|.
CAWSKGRTDTQYF
TGTGCCTGGAGTAAGGGACGCACAGATACGCAGTATTTT
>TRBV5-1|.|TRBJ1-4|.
CASSRQGNEKLFF
TGCGCCAGCAGCCGCCAGGGAAATGAAAAACTGTTTTTT
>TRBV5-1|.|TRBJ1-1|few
CASSLNRAANTEAFF
TGCGCCAGCAGCCTTAATAGGGCGGCGAACACTGAAGCTTTCTTT
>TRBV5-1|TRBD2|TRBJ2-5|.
CASSYSAGITYQETQYF
TGCGCCAGCAGCTACTCAGCGGGGATTACGTACCAAGAGACCCAGTACTTC